The 11 T cell receptor beta chains listed next were all sequenced from one sample in a study of shared clonotypes between healthy human individuals. Some clones are missing from TCRdb's copy, which holds only in-frame ones; the method was immunoSEQ multiplex PCR. Of approximately 2,300,000 clones listed, under 95% were seen once; the top ten hold approximately 0.39%. The sequenced sample consisted of naive CD4+ T cells from PBMCs. Stated subset: CD45RA+ positively selected. These receptors came from a young man in good health. Some clones in this sample may be carry-over from other donors' samples.

The chain links TRBV28 to TRBJ2-3, with TRBD1 identical over 9 bases. V trimming: 10 bases; J trimming: 0 bases; junction bases outside the gene matches: 8. CDR1 MDHEN and CDR2 SYDVKM come from the germline V gene. This CDR3 is 15 amino acids long. The CDR3 DNA reads as TGTGCCACCTCCTCCGGACAGGGGAGCACAGATACGCAGTATTTT. Protein: CATSSGQGSTDTQYF.

The chain employs TRBV5-6 and TRBJ1-1; D gene ambiguous. The CDR3 runs to 14 residues. V lost 0 bases, J lost 2 bases, and 8 bases lay in between. Germline V gene sequence: CDR1 SGHDT, CDR2 YYEEEE. CDR3 bases: TGTGCCAGCAGCTTGGGGCAACGAAACACTGAAGCTTTCTTT. Protein sequence: CASSLGQRNTEAFF. Combining the CDR3 with reference TRBV5-6 and TRBJ1-1 gives the whole variable domain DAGVTQSPTHLIKTRGQQVTLRCSPKSGHDTVSWYQQALGQGPQFIFQYYEEEERQRGNFPDRFSGHQFPNYSSELNVNALLLGDSALYLCASSLGQRNTEAFFGQGTRLTVV.

The gene calls are TRBV10-1 and TRBJ1-2, with TRBD1 as a possible D gene (5 bases). Trimming shortened V by 2 bases and J by 8 bases, and 6 bases separated the two germline ends. This CDR3 region has 11 residues. The germline gives CDR1 WNHNN, CDR2 SYGVQD (reference sequence). CDR3 region: CASSEGGGYTF. In nucleotides, the CDR3 is TGCGCCAGCAGTGAGGGGGGGGGCTACACCTTC.

The chain combines TRBV7-7 with TRBJ2-3, with D possibly being TRBD2 (6 bases). Trimming took off 1 base at V and 4 bases at J, with 15 bases between the two ends. Germline V gene lookup returns CDR1 SSHAT and CDR2 FNYEAQ (reference sequence). The CDR3 spans 16 residues. The CDR3 sequence is CASSLGLAGRPDTQYF. The CDR3 nucleotides are TGTGCCAGCAGCTTAGGTTTGGCAGGGAGGCCAGATACGCAGTATTTT.

The rearrangement links TRBV7-9 to TRBJ2-1; 9 positions agree with TRBD1. This CDR3 contains 15 residues. CDR1 is SEHNR, CDR2 FQNEAQ, per germline (reference sequence). V lost 5 bases to trimming and J lost 7 bases; unmatched junction nucleotides: 9. CDR3 in amino acids: CASSTGTGRDNEQFF. The CDR3, as DNA: TGTGCCAGCAGCACCGGGACAGGGAGGGATAATGAGCAGTTCTTC.

V is TRBV5-6 and J is TRBJ2-7, with 7 bases aligning to TRBD2. CDR1 is SGHDT, CDR2 YYEEEE, per germline. Losses at the gene ends were 4 bases for V and 2 bases for J; bases not matched to a gene: 6. The CDR3 contains 14 residues. CDR3 nucleotides: TGTGCCAGCAGCCTGGGACGGGAGGCCTACGAGCAGTACTTC. The encoded protein is CASSLGREAYEQYF. The full variable domain, completed using reference TRBV5-6 and TRBJ2-7, is DAGVTQSPTHLIKTRGQQVTLRCSPKSGHDTVSWYQQALGQGPQFIFQYYEEEERQRGNFPDRFSGHQFPNYSSELNVNALLLGDSALYLCASSLGREAYEQYFGPGTRLTVT.

Concerning this clone: The identical CDR3 is also encoded by other nucleotide sequences in the sample. This chain connects TRBV4-1 to TRBJ2-3; 14 bases fit TRBD2. Germline V gives CDR1 MGHRA, CDR2 YSYEKL. The CDR3 runs to 17 residues. V lost 1 base, J lost 6 bases, and 6 bases stayed unmatched. Here the CDR3 DNA reads TGCGCCAGCAGCCAAGGTGGACTAGCGGGAGGCCCCGATACGCAGTATTTT. Protein: CASSQGGLAGGPDTQYF.

V and J are TRBV27 and TRBJ1-4; D gene uncertain. V dropped 6 bases and J dropped 8 bases, with 10 bases sitting between them. There are 12 residues in the CDR3. Germline CDR1 and CDR2: MNHEY and SMNVEV (reference sequence). The CDR3 spells CASSTSSEKLFF. CDR3 bases: TGTGCCAGCAGCACTTCTTCCGAAAAACTGTTTTTT.

The rearrangement uses TRBV5-6 and TRBJ2-4; D gene ambiguous. Trimming took 4 bases from V and 1 from J, leaving 12 bases between them. Germline-derived CDR1 and CDR2 are SGHDT and YYEEEE. The CDR3 runs to 15 residues. The CDR3 sequence: CASSGISTAKNIQYF. DNA for the CDR3: TGTGCCAGCAGCGGGATCAGTACGGCCAAAAACATTCAGTACTTC. The full variable domain, completed using reference TRBV5-6 and TRBJ2-4, is DAGVTQSPTHLIKTRGQQVTLRCSPKSGHDTVSWYQQALGQGPQFIFQYYEEEERQRGNFPDRFSGHQFPNYSSELNVNALLLGDSALYLCASSGISTAKNIQYFGAGTRLSVL.

This chain uses TRBV6-6 with TRBJ1-2; no firm D call. In germline, CDR1 is MNHNY, CDR2 SVGAGI (reference sequence). The length of the CDR3 is 15 residues. Trimming left V 6 bases short and J 6 bases short, with 20 bases between. CDR3 loop: CASRQVLSLGDGYTF. CDR3 sequence (DNA): TGTGCCAGCAGGCAGGTTCTTTCATTAGGAGATGGCTACACCTTC.

This clone has a single count. The chain links TRBV7-2 to TRBJ2-1; 11 bases align to TRBD2. The germline CDR1 and CDR2 sequences are SGHTA and FQGNSA. The CDR3 consists of 16 residues. V shed 5 bases, J shed 4 bases, and the junction held 7 bases outside the gene matches. The CDR3, as DNA: TGTGCCAGCAGCCCCATAGCGGGAGGGGCGTACAATGAGCAGTTCTTC. This sequence encodes CASSPIAGGAYNEQFF.